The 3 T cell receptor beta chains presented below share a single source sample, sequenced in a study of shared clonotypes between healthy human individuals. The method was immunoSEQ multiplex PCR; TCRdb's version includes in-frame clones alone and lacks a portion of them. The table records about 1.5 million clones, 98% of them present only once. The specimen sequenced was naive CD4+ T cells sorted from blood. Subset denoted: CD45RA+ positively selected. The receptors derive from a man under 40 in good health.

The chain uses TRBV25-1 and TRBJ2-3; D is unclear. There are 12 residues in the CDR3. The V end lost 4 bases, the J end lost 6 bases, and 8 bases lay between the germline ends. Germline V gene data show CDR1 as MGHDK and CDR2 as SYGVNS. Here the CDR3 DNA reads TGTGCCAGCAGTGCAGGTCAGGATACGCAGTATTTT. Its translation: CASSAGQDTQYF. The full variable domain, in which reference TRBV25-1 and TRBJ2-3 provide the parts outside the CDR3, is EADIYQTPRYLVIGTGKKITLECSQTMGHDKMYWYQQDPGMELHLIHYSYGVNSTEKGDLSSESTVSRIRTEHFPLTLESARPSHTSQYLCASSAGQDTQYFGPGTRLTVL.

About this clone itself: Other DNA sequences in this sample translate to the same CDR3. CDR3 sequence reads: CASSLARTGELFF. The CDR3 region has the DNA TGTGCCAGCAGCTTAGCACGCACCGGGGAGCTGTTTTTT. The chain employs TRBV7-2 and TRBJ2-2; D not certain. This CDR3 contains 13 residues. The V and J ends lost 0 bases and 4 bases respectively, with 3 bases between them. CDR1 is SGHTA and CDR2 is FQGNSA in the germline V gene.

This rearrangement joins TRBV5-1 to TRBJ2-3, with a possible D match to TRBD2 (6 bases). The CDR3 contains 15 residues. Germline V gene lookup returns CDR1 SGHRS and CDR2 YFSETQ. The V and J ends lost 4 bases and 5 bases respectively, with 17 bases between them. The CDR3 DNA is TGCGCCAGCAGCATTAGAGAAAGGGGAGGAGATACGCAGTATTTT. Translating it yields CASSIRERGGDTQYF.